This T cell receptor (beta chain) is from a study of Ad26.COV2.S vaccination and SARS-CoV-2 variants. Treatment given: 15 to 20 received Ad26.COV2.S at low or high dose, single or two shots; 5 received placebo; per-sample allocation not given. On day 63 after the first injection, vaccine and placebo recipients gave samples. The CDR3 loop spans 15 amino acids. The J segment lost 8 bases and the V segment lost 3 bases, leaving 9 bases of the junction unmatched. CDR1 SGHVS and CDR2 FQNEAQ come from the germline V gene. Sequencing used immunoSEQ multiplex PCR; TCRdb keeps in-frame clones, though not all of them. The table shows some 290,000 clones, with around four fifths occurring only once.

Here the sequenced sample was peripheral blood, taken in a trial of Ad26.COV2.S vaccine versus placebo. J is TRBJ2-1 and V is TRBV7-8; 8 bases match TRBD1. The sequence came from a person between 18 and 59 years old who received the Ad26.COV2.S COVID-19 vaccine or a placebo. The CDR3 loop is CASSLGGRGRDEQFF. The CDR3 region has the DNA TGTGCCAGCAGCTTGGGGGGCAGGGGGCGTGATGAGCAGTTCTTC.